Below are 26 T cell receptor beta chains sequenced from a single sample in a study of T cell changes during pregnancy in multiple sclerosis. TCRdb keeps only in-frame clones here, not all; method: immunoSEQ multiplex PCR. The sample consists of 70,000 to 95,000 clones, about 92% of them appearing once. The sample was peripheral blood, taken after pregnancy. The receptors come from a female donor in good health, enrolled as a control in a pregnancy study.

V gene TRBV9 combines with J gene TRBJ1-2; perhaps TRBD1 as D (6 bases). Germline V gene data show CDR1 as SGDLS and CDR2 as YYNGEE. CDR3 length equals 14 residues. V was clipped by 2 bases and J by 7 bases, with 15 bases between them. CDR3 sequence (DNA): TGTGCCAGCAGCGTGTTACAGGGTGACGGTGGCTACACCTTC. Amino acids: CASSVLQGDGGYTF.

This clone has just one count. This chain uses TRBV7-9 with TRBJ2-3, with a tentative D call TRBD1 (6 bases). Trimming removed 0 bases at V and 2 bases at J, with 12 bases between. Germline CDR1 is SEHNR and CDR2 is FQNEAQ (reference sequence). The CDR3 loop spans 16 amino acids. The CDR3 bases are TGTGCCAGCAGCTTAGCCGGGGACAAGACCACAGATACGCAGTATTTT. Encoded protein: CASSLAGDKTTDTQYF.

V gene TRBV23-1 combines with J gene TRBJ1-1; 7 bases agree with TRBD1. Being an ORF, TRBV23-1 has a function that is uncertain. This CDR3 contains 19 residues. With 3 bases clipped from V and 3 bases from J, the junction kept 19 bases outside the gene matches. This CDR3 reads CASSQRPGQKNTADTEAFF. CDR3 bases: TGCGCCAGCAGTCAGAGACCGGGACAGAAAAATACGGCGGACACTGAAGCTTTCTTT.

This chain links TRBV27 with TRBJ2-4, with 11 bases matching TRBD2. The trim removed 6 bases at V and 3 bases at J, leaving 19 bases unmatched. This CDR3 spans 20 amino acids. The germline V gene has CDR1 MNHEY and CDR2 SMNVEV (reference sequence). The CDR3 is CASSLPWVSGGGSGKNIQYF. In DNA, the CDR3 is TGTGCCAGCAGCCTCCCCTGGGTTAGCGGGGGGGGTAGCGGCAAAAACATTCAGTACTTC.

V usage is TRBV6-1 and J usage is TRBJ1-2, with TRBD1 matching 10 bases. CDR1 is MNHNS and CDR2 is SASEGT in the germline V gene. V lost 4 bases, J lost 4 bases, and 9 bases stayed unmatched. This CDR3 is built from 16 residues. The CDR3 DNA sequence: TGTGCCAGCAGTGCGGACAGGGGGGATCCGGCCTATGGCTACACCTTC. Its protein is CASSADRGDPAYGYTF.

The chain has TRBV27 and TRBJ2-7, with D perhaps matching TRBD2 (5 bases). Germline CDR1 reads MNHEY; CDR2 reads SMNVEV (reference sequence). V lost 3 bases to trimming and J lost 4 bases, with 13 bases between them. CDR3 size: 14 residues. CDR3 sequence reads: CASSFGRSGYEQYF. The CDR3 bases are TGTGCCAGCAGTTTTGGGAGATCGGGGTACGAGCAGTACTTC.

The V and J genes are TRBV7-9 and TRBJ2-2, with TRBD2 matching over 10 bases. Germline V gene lookup returns CDR1 SEHNR and CDR2 FQNEAQ (reference sequence). This CDR3 is built from 19 residues. V shed 10 bases, J shed 8 bases, and the junction held 25 bases outside the gene matches. CDR3 in amino acids: CAITRGRLAGGGLLGELFF. The DNA of the CDR3 is TGTGCCATTACGCGCGGAAGATTAGCGGGAGGAGGTCTTTTAGGGGAGCTGTTTTTT. The variable domain in full, with the rest retrieved from reference TRBV7-9 and TRBJ2-2, is DTGVSQNPRHKITKRGQNVTFRCDPISEHNRLYWYRQTLGQGPEFLTYFQNEAQLEKSRLLSDRFSAERPKGSFSTLEIQRTEQGDSAMYLCAITRGRLAGGGLLGELFFGEGSRLTVL.

The rearrangement uses TRBV4-3 and TRBJ1-5; 7 nucleotides line up with TRBD1. V lost 4 bases to trimming and J lost 4 bases; unmatched junction nucleotides: 4. Germline CDR1 is LGHNA and CDR2 is YSLEER. This CDR3 region has 14 residues. The DNA of the CDR3 is TGCGCCAGCAGCCGGAAGACAGGGAATCAGCCCCAGCATTTT. Translated: CASSRKTGNQPQHF.

The chain carries TRBV5-6 and TRBJ2-1, with D perhaps TRBD2 (6 bases). This CDR3 region has 15 residues. Germline V gene lookup returns CDR1 SGHDT and CDR2 YYEEEE. Trimming shortened V by 5 bases and J by 4 bases, and 16 bases separated the two germline ends. The CDR3: CASSRLSGVYNEQFF. In nucleotides, the CDR3 is TGTGCCAGCAGTCGTTTATCGGGGGTTTACAATGAGCAGTTCTTC.

The chain employs TRBV7-2 and TRBJ2-7; maybe TRBD2 (6 bases). V lost 0 bases and J 7 bases, leaving 16 bases between the germline ends. Germline V gene data show CDR1 as SGHTA and CDR2 as FQGNSA. The CDR3 runs to 15 residues. The CDR3 sequence is CASSLAQTSAGEQYF. CDR3 in DNA: TGTGCCAGCAGCTTAGCGCAAACATCGGCGGGGGAGCAGTACTTC.

This chain links TRBV15 with TRBJ2-7, with D hard to call. Germline-derived CDR1 and CDR2 are LNHNV and YYDKDF (reference sequence). The CDR3 has 13 residues. V was clipped by 1 base and J by 4 bases, with 8 bases between them. The CDR3 spells CATSRVDTYEQYF. DNA for the CDR3: TGTGCCACCAGCAGAGTAGACACTTACGAGCAGTACTTC.

V is TRBV6-6 and J is TRBJ1-4, with D perhaps matching TRBD1 (6 bases). The germline V gene encodes CDR1 MNHNY and CDR2 SVGAGI (reference sequence). Deletions cut 6 bases from V and 3 bases from J, with 14 bases between. CDR3 length equals 15 residues. CDR3 in amino acids: CASRSQQGANEKLFF. In DNA, the CDR3 is TGTGCCAGCAGATCACAACAGGGAGCTAATGAAAAACTGTTTTTT.

This chain joins TRBV5-1 and TRBJ2-2; D perhaps matches TRBD2 (5 bases). The V end was cut by 3 bases, the J end by 7 bases, with 13 bases between. Germline-derived CDR1 and CDR2 are SGHRS and YFSETQ. The CDR3 extends over 14 amino acids. The CDR3: CASSYGPGSGELFF. The DNA for the CDR3 is TGCGCCAGCAGCTACGGACCTGGGAGCGGGGAGCTGTTTTTT.

The chain carries TRBV7-9 and TRBJ1-4; D remains ambiguous. There are 15 residues in the CDR3. The V end was cut by 1 base, the J end by 8 bases, with 14 bases between. Per germline, CDR1 SEHNR and CDR2 FQNEAQ (reference sequence). The CDR3 DNA follows: TGTGCCAGCAGCTTAGATTTGAGGGTTGGGGAAAAACTGTTTTTT. Residues: CASSLDLRVGEKLFF. Filled out from reference TRBV7-9 and TRBJ1-4, the complete variable domain reads DTGVSQNPRHKITKRGQNVTFRCDPISEHNRLYWYRQTLGQGPEFLTYFQNEAQLEKSRLLSDRFSAERPKGSFSTLEIQRTEQGDSAMYLCASSLDLRVGEKLFFGSGTQLSVL.

This clone has only one observation. The chain couples TRBV9 to TRBJ2-2; 9 bases agree with TRBD2. The germline gives CDR1 SGDLS, CDR2 YYNGEE. V trimming: 7 bases; J trimming: 7 bases; junction bases outside the gene matches: 11. This CDR3 is built from 15 residues. CDR3 in DNA: TGTGCCAGCGGACGCGGGGGGGCCAGGGACGGGGAGCTGTTTTTT. It is translated as CASGRGGARDGELFF.

The gene calls are TRBV29-1 and TRBJ2-7; 11 nucleotides match TRBD1. The V and J ends lost 4 bases and 0 bases, in that order; junction bases with no gene match: 2. Germline CDR1 SQVTM, CDR2 ANQGSEA. This CDR3 spans 14 amino acids. The CDR3 sequence is CSVVGTGGSYEQYF. The CDR3 coding sequence is TGCAGCGTTGTCGGGACAGGGGGCTCCTACGAGCAGTACTTC.

The V call is TRBV6-6, the J call TRBJ2-7, with D possibly being TRBD1 (5 bases). Deletions cut 4 bases from V and 4 bases from J, with 14 bases between. CDR3 length equals 14 residues. The germline CDR1 and CDR2 sequences are MNHNY and SVGAGI (reference sequence). The CDR3 DNA sequence: TGTGCCAGCAGTTCAATTCGGACAAGTTACGAGCAGTACTTC. Its translation is CASSSIRTSYEQYF.

This chain joins TRBV7-8 and TRBJ1-1; 7 bases align to TRBD1. Germline V gene lookup returns CDR1 SGHVS and CDR2 FQNEAQ. Germline trimming cut 5 bases from V and 4 bases from J; bases unmatched to any gene: 10. There are 15 residues in the CDR3. CDR3 loop: CASSHLTGSGTEAFF. The DNA for the CDR3 is TGTGCCAGCAGCCACCTGACAGGGTCCGGCACTGAAGCTTTCTTT.

This clone came up once. The chain links TRBV5-4 to TRBJ2-3; D may be TRBD1 (7 bases). The CDR3 extends over 16 amino acids. V was shortened by 2 bases and J by 1 base, with 14 bases between the two germline ends. Germline-derived CDR1 and CDR2 are SGHNT and YYREEE (reference sequence). The CDR3 nucleotides are TGTGCCAGCAGCTTAAAGGAGGGGGCCCGCACAGATACGCAGTATTTT. It encodes CASSLKEGARTDTQYF.

This chain connects TRBV15 to TRBJ1-1; no reliable D call. Germline V gene data show CDR1 as LNHNV and CDR2 as YYDKDF (reference sequence). This CDR3 spans 15 amino acids. V shed 0 bases and J shed 8 bases, with 16 bases lying between them. The CDR3 loop reads CATSRDPRRSVEAFF. CDR3 in DNA: TGTGCCACCAGCAGAGATCCTCGGCGGAGTGTAGAAGCTTTCTTT.

V gene TRBV4-3 combines with J gene TRBJ2-3; 10 positions match TRBD1. The CDR3 runs 17 residues. The J segment lost 3 bases and the V segment lost 0 bases, leaving 6 bases of the junction unmatched. Germline-derived CDR1 and CDR2 are LGHNA and YSLEER. The CDR3 DNA follows: TGCGCCAGCAGCCAAGAACCTGGGGACAGGGGAACAGATACGCAGTATTTT. Translated, it gives CASSQEPGDRGTDTQYF.

J is TRBJ2-5 and V is TRBV18; D unclear. The CDR3 contains 14 residues. V was shortened by 0 bases and J by 0 bases, with 5 bases between the two germline ends. Germline lookup yields CDR1 KGHSH and CDR2 LQKENI. The chain's CDR3 is CASSPPEYQETQYF. The DNA for the CDR3 is TGTGCCAGCTCACCACCGGAGTACCAAGAGACCCAGTACTTC.

This rearrangement joins TRBV18 to TRBJ2-5, with 8 bases lining up with TRBD1. Unmatched junction bases numbered 14, after V lost 6 bases and J lost 5 bases. The CDR3 is 16 amino acids. Germline V gene lookup returns CDR1 KGHSH and CDR2 LQKENI. CDR3 sequence reads: CASSARGQDTGETQYF. The CDR3 DNA reads as TGTGCCAGCTCGGCCAGGGGGCAAGACACGGGGGAGACCCAGTACTTC.

The V gene is TRBV9, the J gene TRBJ2-3, with TRBD2 identical over 11 bases. The CDR3 contains 14 residues. Trimming took 0 bases from V and 6 from J; bases not matched to a gene: 0. Germline values: CDR1 SGDLS, CDR2 YYNGEE. As DNA, the CDR3 is TGTGCCAGCAGCGTAGCTAGCGGGGGGGATACGCAGTATTTT. Translating it yields CASSVASGGDTQYF.

The rearrangement links TRBV2 to TRBJ2-5; D might be TRBD2 (6 bases). There are 15 residues in the CDR3. Germline values: CDR1 SNHLY, CDR2 FYNNEI. V lost 4 bases and J lost 6, with 18 bases in between. CDR3 DNA: TGTGCCAGCAGTGGGTCTGGGACTGGAGGCCAGACCCAGTACTTC. It codes for CASSGSGTGGQTQYF.

This chain connects TRBV30 to TRBJ2-3, with 7 nucleotides matching TRBD2. There are 15 residues in the CDR3. V gave up 2 bases and J gave up 6 bases; unmatched junction bases: 11. The V gene's germline CDR1 is GTSNPN and CDR2 SVGIG (reference sequence). CDR3 sequence: CAWSQDYWGGDTQYF. Here the CDR3 DNA reads TGTGCCTGGAGTCAGGACTATTGGGGAGGGGATACGCAGTATTTT.